Listed here are 29 T cell receptor beta chains from one sample, sequenced in a study of blood T cell repertoires in COVID-19 (TCRdb year 2020). Receptor libraries were prepared by the immunoSEQ multiplex PCR assay. This immuneACCESS table, as held by TCRdb, lists in-frame sequences with V and J called but not all clones. Of the missing ones, under half trace to an unresolved V gene in checked studies; the others have no known cause. This sample has around 250,000 clones in its table, and 91% of those were observed once. Jointly, the top ten make up 2.5% to 3% of the sample. The specimen sequenced was PBMCs or T cells enriched from blood (not recorded which). The receptors were gathered from a man in his forties who had been exposed to COVID-19.

A few counts support this clone. The V and J genes are TRBV7-9 and TRBJ1-5; D perhaps matches TRBD1 (6 bases). V was shortened by 5 bases and J by 0 bases, with 14 bases between the two germline ends. Germline loops: CDR1 SEHNR, CDR2 FQNEAQ (reference sequence). The CDR3 is 16 amino acids. CDR3 sequence reads: CASSARDNPSNQPQHF. CDR3 nucleotides: TGTGCCAGCAGCGCCAGGGACAACCCTAGCAATCAGCCCCAGCATTTT.

In the case of this clone: At one boundary the junction diverges from the germline segment, which might be a read error. The genes are TRBV5-1 and TRBJ2-3; 7 positions agree with TRBD1. The CDR3 totals 13 residues. Germline V gene lookup returns CDR1 SGHRS and CDR2 YFSETQ. In DNA form, the CDR3 reads TGCGCCAGCAGCTGGACAGGCACGGATACGCAGTATTTT. Protein: CASSWTGTDTQYF.

The CDR3 DNA is TGTGCCAGCAGCCCCCAGGGGGCCTGGGGAACTGAAGCTTTCTTT. It encodes CASSPQGAWGTEAFF. The chain employs TRBV6-5 and TRBJ1-1; 8 bases are shared with TRBD1. The CDR3 has 15 amino acids. CDR1 and CDR2 (germline): MNHEY, SVGAGI. V lost 6 bases to trimming and J lost 5 bases; unmatched junction nucleotides: 11.

This clone was seen only once. CDR3 amino acids: CASSFGQGFSNQPQHF. The CDR3 DNA is TGTGCCAGCAGCTTTGGACAGGGGTTCAGCAATCAGCCCCAGCATTTT. The chain is built from TRBV7-3 and TRBJ1-5; 9 bases are a match to TRBD1. The J segment lost 1 base and the V segment lost 3 bases, leaving 4 bases of the junction unmatched. CDR3 length: 16 amino acids. CDR1 is SGHTA and CDR2 is FQGTGA in the germline V gene. The entire variable domain, with the rest obtained from reference TRBV7-3 and TRBJ1-5, is as follows: GAGVSQTPSNKVTEKGKYVELRCDPISGHTALYWYRQSLGQGPEFLIYFQGTGAADDSGLPNDRFFAVRPEGSVSTLKIQRTERGDSAVYLCASSFGQGFSNQPQHFGDGTRLSIL.

The V call is TRBV11-3, the J call TRBJ2-7, with 7 bases fitting TRBD1. Germline V gives CDR1 SGHNT, CDR2 YENEEA. This CDR3 is 15 amino acids long. J lost 1 base, V lost 0 bases, and 3 bases had no gene match. As DNA, the CDR3 is TGTGCCAGCAGCTTAGAACCGGGACAGTCCTACGAGCAGTACTTC. This gives the protein CASSLEPGQSYEQYF. The whole variable domain, remainder taken from reference TRBV11-3 and TRBJ2-7, is EAGVVQSPRYKIIEKKQPVAFWCNPISGHNTLYWYLQNLGQGPELLIRYENEEAVDDSQLPKDRFSAERLKGVDSTLKIQPAELGDSAVYLCASSLEPGQSYEQYFGPGTRLTVT.

V is TRBV21-1 and J is TRBJ1-2; the listed D gene, TRBD1, was not tested against the DNA. TRBV21-1 is tagged as a pseudogene. This CDR3 contains 14 residues. CDR3 amino acids: CASLYNRDRGGYTF. CDR3 DNA: TGTGCCAGCCTCTACAACCGGGACAGGGGAGGCTACACCTTC.

V gene TRBV28 combines with J gene TRBJ2-2; the match to TRBD1 covers 7 bases. V dropped 7 bases and J dropped 5; count of bases not matched to a gene: 4. The V gene's germline CDR1 is MDHEN and CDR2 SYDVKM. CDR3 length equals 13 residues. The CDR3 DNA follows: TGTGCCAGCACTGGCAGGGGGACCGGGGAGCTGTTTTTT. Its protein is CASTGRGTGELFF.

The chain carries TRBV7-6 and TRBJ2-1, with a weak D call TRBD1 (7 bases). Trimming removed 1 base from V and 5 bases from J, with 15 bases in between. The CDR3 sequence is 16 residues long. The germline gives CDR1 SGHVS, CDR2 FNYEAQ. The CDR3 protein is CASSLVRGPGDNEQFF. Here the CDR3 DNA reads TGTGCCAGCAGCTTAGTGAGGGGGCCGGGAGACAATGAGCAGTTCTTC.

The V call is TRBV5-1, the J call TRBJ2-3; TRBD2 matches at 8 bases. With 4 bases clipped from V and 4 bases from J, the junction kept 11 bases outside the gene matches. The CDR3 has 16 residues. Per the germline V gene, CDR1 is SGHRS and CDR2 is YFSETQ. The CDR3 is CASSQGTSQSADTQYF. The DNA of the CDR3 is TGCGCCAGCAGCCAAGGGACTAGTCAGTCAGCAGATACGCAGTATTTT.

V and J are TRBV4-3 and TRBJ1-4; D call uncertain. From germline, CDR1 is LGHNA and CDR2 YSLEER. The CDR3 totals 17 residues. Trimming pared 1 base from V and 0 bases from J, leaving 12 bases between. CDR3 loop: CASSQGNYMATNEKLFF. In DNA, the CDR3 is TGCGCCAGCAGCCAAGGAAATTACATGGCAACTAATGAAAAACTGTTTTTT.

This chain links TRBV11-3 with TRBJ2-1; 7 bases line up with TRBD2. Germline CDR1 is SGHNT and CDR2 is YENEEA. J was trimmed by 6 bases and V by 0 bases; bases with no gene match: 5. The CDR3 covers 15 residues. Written as DNA, the CDR3 is TGTGCCAGCAGCTTAGAGGGGGAGGGTCTCAATGAGCAGTTCTTC. Protein: CASSLEGEGLNEQFF.

The J gene is TRBJ2-5, the V gene TRBV13, with 7 positions matching TRBD2. After removal of 4 bases from V and 3 bases from J, the junction contained 5 bases not matched to a gene. The CDR3 contains 14 residues. CDR1 is PRHDT, CDR2 FYEKMQ, per germline (reference sequence). In nucleotides, the CDR3 is TGTGCCAGCAGCTCCCGGGAGGTAGAAGAGACCCAGTACTTC. Its translation is CASSSREVEETQYF.

The V gene is TRBV7-2, the J gene TRBJ2-5, with TRBD2 identical over 14 bases. Germline V gene lookup returns CDR1 SGHTA and CDR2 FQGNSA. There are 17 residues in the CDR3. V lost 1 base, J lost 5 bases, and 6 bases stayed unmatched. CDR3 protein: CASSLVGTSGSRETQYF. The DNA of the CDR3 is TGTGCCAGCAGCTTAGTAGGGACTAGCGGGAGTCGGGAGACCCAGTACTTC.

The chain links TRBV15 to TRBJ2-7; 9 positions match TRBD1. The length of the CDR3 is 15 residues. V lost 2 bases, J lost 4 bases, and 6 bases stayed unmatched. Germline V gene lookup returns CDR1 LNHNV and CDR2 YYDKDF (reference sequence). CDR3: CATSRPGQGSYEQYF. The CDR3 region has the DNA TGTGCCACCAGCAGACCGGGACAGGGTTCTTACGAGCAGTACTTC.

This chain links TRBV11-2 with TRBJ2-2, with 12 bases that match TRBD2. With V trimmed by 5 bases and J by 5 bases, 6 bases remained unmatched. The germline V gene has CDR1 SGHAT and CDR2 FQNNGV. The CDR3 contains 16 residues. As DNA, the CDR3 is TGTGCCAGCAGCCTAGCGGGAGGGCCGGGGACCGGGGAGCTGTTTTTT. Protein: CASSLAGGPGTGELFF.

The chain couples TRBV19 to TRBJ1-1, with unresolved D. This CDR3 region has 16 residues. Looked up from germline, CDR1 is LNHDA and CDR2 is SQIVND (reference sequence). V was shortened by 5 bases and J by 4 bases, with 20 bases between the two germline ends. The CDR3 DNA sequence: TGTGCCAGTAGTGAACAAGGCGCCCACACGGGCACTGAAGCTTTCTTT. Its protein is CASSEQGAHTGTEAFF.

This sequence joins TRBV18 and TRBJ1-4; 9 nucleotides line up with TRBD1. V dropped 6 bases and J dropped 8; count of bases not matched to a gene: 7. From germline, CDR1 is KGHSH and CDR2 LQKENI. The CDR3 is 14 amino acids. CDR3 nucleotides: TGTGCCAGCTCGCCCGGACAGGGGTTGGAAAAACTGTTTTTT. Translating it yields CASSPGQGLEKLFF.

The chain has TRBV5-1 and TRBJ2-1; no firm D call. In germline, CDR1 is SGHRS, CDR2 YFSETQ. The CDR3 extends over 17 amino acids. V dropped 0 bases and J dropped 0 bases, with 13 bases sitting between them. CDR3 region: CASSLVGVRSSYNEQFF. The DNA for the CDR3 is TGCGCCAGCAGCTTGGTTGGAGTAAGGAGCTCCTACAATGAGCAGTTCTTC.

V is TRBV6-5 and J is TRBJ1-1, with a weak D call TRBD1 (5 bases). Trimming took off 5 bases at V and 6 bases at J, with 10 bases between the two ends. CDR1 MNHEY and CDR2 SVGAGI come from the germline V gene. The CDR3 extends over 12 amino acids. The CDR3: CASSQRGAEAFF. Here the CDR3 DNA reads TGTGCCAGCAGTCAACGGGGGGCTGAAGCTTTCTTT.

For the CDR3, the DNA is TGTGCCAGCAGCAACCGGGGACTAGCGGGAATAGATACGCAGTATTTT. It is translated as CASSNRGLAGIDTQYF. The chain is built from TRBV5-6 and TRBJ2-3; 13 nucleotides match TRBD2. The CDR3 sequence is 16 residues long. The trim removed 4 bases at V and 5 bases at J, leaving 7 bases unmatched. The germline V gene has CDR1 SGHDT and CDR2 YYEEEE.

The chain employs TRBV27 and TRBJ2-7; TRBD1 matches 11 bases. Germline-derived CDR1 and CDR2 are MNHEY and SMNVEV (reference sequence). V dropped 3 bases and J dropped 4; count of bases not matched to a gene: 5. The CDR3 spans 15 residues. The CDR3 is CASSLAGTGGYEQYF. DNA for the CDR3: TGTGCCAGCAGTTTGGCCGGGACAGGGGGGTACGAGCAGTACTTC.

This chain links TRBV11-2 with TRBJ2-1; D might be TRBD1 (5 bases). V lost 2 bases and J 7 bases, leaving 12 bases between the germline ends. This CDR3 comprises 14 residues. Per the germline V gene, CDR1 is SGHAT and CDR2 is FQNNGV. In DNA form, the CDR3 reads TGTGCCAGCAGCTTAAATACAGGTGTTAATGAGCAGTTCTTC. This encodes CASSLNTGVNEQFF.

About this clone itself: The junction does not match germline at one end; this may be a read error. The chain couples TRBV28 to TRBJ2-1; D gene unclear. Per germline, CDR1 MDHEN and CDR2 SYDVKM. The CDR3 has 15 amino acids. The DNA of the CDR3 is TGTGCCAGCAGAGCTAGTTTTGACTCCCACAATGAGCAGTTCTTC. This sequence encodes CASRASFDSHNEQFF.

This chain uses TRBV15 with TRBJ1-5; 7 bases fit TRBD1. Germline V gene sequence: CDR1 LNHNV, CDR2 YYDKDF (reference sequence). J lost 6 bases, V lost 6 bases, and 8 bases had no gene match. CDR3 length: 14 amino acids. The CDR3 loop is CATRLTGSTQPQHF. CDR3 bases: TGTGCCACCAGGTTGACAGGGAGTACTCAGCCCCAGCATTTT. The whole variable domain, remainder taken from reference TRBV15 and TRBJ1-5, is DAMVIQNPRYQVTQFGKPVTLSCSQTLNHNVMYWYQQKSSQAPKLLFHYYDKDFNNEADTPDNFQSRRPNTSFCFLDIRSPGLGDTAMYLCATRLTGSTQPQHFGDGTRLSIL.

The chain uses TRBV4-1 and TRBJ1-4; D is undetermined. The CDR3 runs 13 residues. V lost 4 bases and J 7 bases, leaving 10 bases between the germline ends. Germline CDR1 reads MGHRA; CDR2 reads YSYEKL. The CDR3 spells CASSLPLSEKLFF. CDR3 coding DNA: TGCGCCAGCAGCCTCCCTTTGTCTGAAAAACTGTTTTTT.

The genes are TRBV6-2 or TRBV6-3 and TRBJ1-1; 9 bases match TRBD1. Trimming at V came to 2 bases and at J to 3 bases, leaving 4 bases not matched to a gene. Looked up from germline, CDR1 is MNHEY and CDR2 is SVGEGT. The CDR3 contains 15 residues. Here the CDR3 reads CASSYKGQGYTEAFF. CDR3 nucleotides: TGTGCCAGCAGTTACAAGGGACAGGGCTACACTGAAGCTTTCTTT.

The V and J genes are TRBV28 and TRBJ2-3; weak D call: TRBD2 (7 bases). The CDR3 covers 15 residues. Germline V gene data show CDR1 as MDHEN and CDR2 as SYDVKM. V was shortened by 3 bases and J by 6 bases, with 16 bases between the two germline ends. In DNA, the CDR3 is TGTGCCAGCAGTTTTCGGGGGGCCCTCCGGGATACGCAGTATTTT. Its translation is CASSFRGALRDTQYF. Combining the CDR3 with reference TRBV28 and TRBJ2-3 gives the whole variable domain DVKVTQSSRYLVKRTGEKVFLECVQDMDHENMFWYRQDPGLGLRLIYFSYDVKMKEKGDIPEGYSVSREKKERFSLILESASTNQTSMYLCASSFRGALRDTQYFGPGTRLTVL.

The genes are TRBV3-1 (or the pseudogene TRBV3-2) and TRBJ2-4; 8 bases line up with TRBD2. This CDR3 is 13 amino acids long. The junction had 0 bases not matched to a gene; V was cut back by 0 bases and J by 8 bases. From germline, CDR1 is LGHDT and CDR2 YNNKEL (reference sequence). The CDR3 DNA is TGTGCCAGCAGCCAAGAAGCGGGGGACATTCAGTACTTC. Translating gives CASSQEAGDIQYF.

This rearrangement joins TRBV24-1 to TRBJ1-5; 7 nucleotides line up with TRBD1. Trimming removed 3 bases from V and 3 bases from J; junction bases left unmatched: 4. This CDR3 has 15 residues. The germline CDR1 and CDR2 sequences are KGHDR and SFDVKD. The CDR3, as DNA: TGTGCCACCAGTGATAACAGGGGACTCAATCAGCCCCAGCATTTT. Amino acids: CATSDNRGLNQPQHF.